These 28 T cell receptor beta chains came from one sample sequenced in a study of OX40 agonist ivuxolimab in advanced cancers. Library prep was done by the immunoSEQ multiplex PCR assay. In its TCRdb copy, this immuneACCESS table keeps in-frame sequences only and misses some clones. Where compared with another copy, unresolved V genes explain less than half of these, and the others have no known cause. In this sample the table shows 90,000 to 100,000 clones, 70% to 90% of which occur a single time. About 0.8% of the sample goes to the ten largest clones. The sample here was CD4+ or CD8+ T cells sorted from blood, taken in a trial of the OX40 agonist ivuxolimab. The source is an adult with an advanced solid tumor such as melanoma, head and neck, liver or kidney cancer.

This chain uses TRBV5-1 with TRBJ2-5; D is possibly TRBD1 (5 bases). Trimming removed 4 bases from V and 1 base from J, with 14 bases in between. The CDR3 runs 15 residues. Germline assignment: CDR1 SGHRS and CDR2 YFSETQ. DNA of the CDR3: TGCGCCAGCAGCCCCAGGGTCCGCGGCCAAGAGACCCAGTACTTC. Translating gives CASSPRVRGQETQYF.

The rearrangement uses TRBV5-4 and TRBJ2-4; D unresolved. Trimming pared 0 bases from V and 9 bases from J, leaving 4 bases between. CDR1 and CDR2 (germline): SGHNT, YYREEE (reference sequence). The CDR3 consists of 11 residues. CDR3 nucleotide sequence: TGTGCCAGCAGCTTGGAAGGCATTCAGTACTTC. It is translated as CASSLEGIQYF. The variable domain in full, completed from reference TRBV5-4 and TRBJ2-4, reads ETGVTQSPTHLIKTRGQQVTLRCSSQSGHNTVSWYQQALGQGPQFIFQYYREEENGRGNFPPRFSGLQFPNYSSELNVNALELDDSALYLCASSLEGIQYFGAGTRLSVL.

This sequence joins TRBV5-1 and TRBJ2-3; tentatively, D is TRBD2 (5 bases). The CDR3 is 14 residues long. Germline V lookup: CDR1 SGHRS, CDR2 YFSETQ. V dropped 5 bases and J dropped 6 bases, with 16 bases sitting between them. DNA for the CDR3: TGCGCCAGCAGAAAGGACGGGGATAGGGATACGCAGTATTTT. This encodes CASRKDGDRDTQYF. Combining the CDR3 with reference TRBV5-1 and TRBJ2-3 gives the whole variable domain KAGVTQTPRYLIKTRGQQVTLSCSPISGHRSVSWYQQTPGQGLQFLFEYFSETQRNKGNFPGRFSGRQFSNSRSEMNVSTLELGDSALYLCASRKDGDRDTQYFGPGTRLTVL.

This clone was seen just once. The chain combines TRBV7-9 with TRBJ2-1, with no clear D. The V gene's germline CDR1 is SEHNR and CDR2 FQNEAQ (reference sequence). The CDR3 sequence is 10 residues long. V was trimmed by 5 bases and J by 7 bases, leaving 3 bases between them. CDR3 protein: CASSRNEQFF. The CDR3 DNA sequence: TGTGCCAGCAGCCGAAATGAGCAGTTCTTC.

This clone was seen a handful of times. CDR3 nucleotides: TGTGCCTGGAGTGCCGGCAGGGGCCTCCAAGAGACCCAGTACTTC. It specifies CAWSAGRGLQETQYF. The genes are TRBV30 and TRBJ2-5; D may be TRBD1 (6 bases). Trimming took off 1 base at V and 1 base at J, with 13 bases between the two ends. The CDR3 covers 15 residues. Germline loops: CDR1 GTSNPN, CDR2 SVGIG (reference sequence).

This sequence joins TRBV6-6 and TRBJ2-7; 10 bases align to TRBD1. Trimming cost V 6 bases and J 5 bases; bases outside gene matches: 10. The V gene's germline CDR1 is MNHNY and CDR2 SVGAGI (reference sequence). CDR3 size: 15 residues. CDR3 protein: CASRGLGQGRNEQYF. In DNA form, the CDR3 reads TGTGCCAGCAGGGGATTGGGACAGGGGAGAAACGAGCAGTACTTC.

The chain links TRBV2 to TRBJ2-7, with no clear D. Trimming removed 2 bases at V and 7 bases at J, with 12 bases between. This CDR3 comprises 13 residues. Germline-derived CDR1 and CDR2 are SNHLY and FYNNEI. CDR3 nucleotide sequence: TGTGCCAGCAGTGAAATCACCGTCGGGGAGCAGTACTTC. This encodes CASSEITVGEQYF.

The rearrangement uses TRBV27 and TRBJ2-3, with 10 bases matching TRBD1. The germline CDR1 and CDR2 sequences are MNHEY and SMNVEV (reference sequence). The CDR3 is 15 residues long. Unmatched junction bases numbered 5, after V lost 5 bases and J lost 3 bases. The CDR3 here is CASSLPGQGTDTQYF. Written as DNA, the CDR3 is TGTGCCAGCAGTCTACCGGGACAGGGGACAGATACGCAGTATTTT.

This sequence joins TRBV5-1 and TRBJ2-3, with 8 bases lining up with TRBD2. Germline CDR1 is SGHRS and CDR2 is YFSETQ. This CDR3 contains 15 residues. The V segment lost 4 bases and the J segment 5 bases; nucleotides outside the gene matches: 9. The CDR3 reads CASSPRPGGIDTQYF. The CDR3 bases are TGCGCCAGCAGCCCACGCCCGGGAGGGATAGATACGCAGTATTTT.

The CDR3 DNA sequence: TGTGCCAGTAGTCTTTGGGCGAACAGGGGCAGGAACACTGAAGCTTTCTTT. It specifies CASSLWANRGRNTEAFF. The V gene is TRBV19, the J gene TRBJ1-1; TRBD1 matches 7 bases. With 5 bases clipped from V and 1 base from J, the junction kept 13 bases outside the gene matches. CDR3 length equals 17 residues. Germline V gene sequence: CDR1 LNHDA, CDR2 SQIVND (reference sequence).

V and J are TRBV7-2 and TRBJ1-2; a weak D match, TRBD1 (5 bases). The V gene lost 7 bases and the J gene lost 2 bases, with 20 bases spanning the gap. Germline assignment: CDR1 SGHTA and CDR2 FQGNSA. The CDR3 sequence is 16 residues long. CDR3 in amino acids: CASTPDGTGGNYGYTF. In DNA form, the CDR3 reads TGTGCCAGCACCCCGGACGGGACCGGAGGCAACTATGGCTACACCTTC.

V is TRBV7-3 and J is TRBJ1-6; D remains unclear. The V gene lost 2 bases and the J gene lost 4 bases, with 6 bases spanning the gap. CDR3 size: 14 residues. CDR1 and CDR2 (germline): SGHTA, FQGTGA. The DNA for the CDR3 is TGTGCCAGCAGCTTACTGGGTTATAATTCACCCCTCCACTTT. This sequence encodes CASSLLGYNSPLHF. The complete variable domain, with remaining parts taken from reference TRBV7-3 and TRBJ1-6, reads GAGVSQTPSNKVTEKGKYVELRCDPISGHTALYWYRQSLGQGPEFLIYFQGTGAADDSGLPNDRFFAVRPEGSVSTLKIQRTERGDSAVYLCASSLLGYNSPLHFGNGTRLTVT.

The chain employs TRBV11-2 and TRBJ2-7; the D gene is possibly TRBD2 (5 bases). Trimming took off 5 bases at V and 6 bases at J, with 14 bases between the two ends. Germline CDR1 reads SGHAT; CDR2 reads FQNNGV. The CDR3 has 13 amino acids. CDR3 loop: CASSAARAGEQYF. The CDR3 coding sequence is TGTGCCAGCAGCGCCGCTCGGGCGGGCGAGCAGTACTTC.

The CDR3 protein is CASRSRGGTTEAFF. The DNA of the CDR3 is TGTGCCAGCAGATCGAGAGGGGGTACAACTGAAGCTTTCTTT. The V gene is TRBV27, the J gene TRBJ1-1; D perhaps matches TRBD1 (6 bases). The CDR3 consists of 14 residues. Per germline, CDR1 MNHEY and CDR2 SMNVEV (reference sequence). V lost 6 bases and J 5 bases, leaving 16 bases between the germline ends.

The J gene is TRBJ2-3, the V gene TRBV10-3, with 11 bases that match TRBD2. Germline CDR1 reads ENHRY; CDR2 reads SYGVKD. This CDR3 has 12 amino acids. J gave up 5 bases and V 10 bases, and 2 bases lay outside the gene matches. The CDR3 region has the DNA TGTGCCAGCGGACTAGCGGGAGATACGCAGTATTTT. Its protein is CASGLAGDTQYF.

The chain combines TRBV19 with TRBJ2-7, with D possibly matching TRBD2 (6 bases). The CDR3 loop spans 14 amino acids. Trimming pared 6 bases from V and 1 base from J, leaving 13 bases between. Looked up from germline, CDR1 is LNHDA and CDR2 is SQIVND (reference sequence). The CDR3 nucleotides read TGTGCCAGTAGCAGACAAGGGACTTCCTACGAGCAGTACTTC. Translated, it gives CASSRQGTSYEQYF.

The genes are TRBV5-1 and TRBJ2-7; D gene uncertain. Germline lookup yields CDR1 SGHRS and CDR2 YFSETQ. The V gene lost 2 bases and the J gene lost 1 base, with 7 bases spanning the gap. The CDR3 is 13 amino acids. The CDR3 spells CASSFQSSYEQYF. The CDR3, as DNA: TGCGCCAGCAGCTTTCAGAGTTCCTACGAGCAGTACTTC. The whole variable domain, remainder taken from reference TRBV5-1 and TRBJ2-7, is KAGVTQTPRYLIKTRGQQVTLSCSPISGHRSVSWYQQTPGQGLQFLFEYFSETQRNKGNFPGRFSGRQFSNSRSEMNVSTLELGDSALYLCASSFQSSYEQYFGPGTRLTVT.

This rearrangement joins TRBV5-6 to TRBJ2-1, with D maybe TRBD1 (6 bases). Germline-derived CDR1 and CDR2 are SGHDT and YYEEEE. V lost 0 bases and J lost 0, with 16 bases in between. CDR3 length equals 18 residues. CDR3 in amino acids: CASSLARGTPRSYNEQFF. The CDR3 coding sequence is TGTGCCAGCAGCTTGGCCCGAGGGACACCCCGCTCCTACAATGAGCAGTTCTTC.

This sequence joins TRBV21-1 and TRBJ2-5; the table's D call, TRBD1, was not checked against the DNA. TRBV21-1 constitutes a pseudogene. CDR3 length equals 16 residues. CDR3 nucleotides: TGTGCCAGCAGCTTAGGCGATTGGGCTGCCCAAGAGACCCAGTACTTC. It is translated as CASSLGDWAAQETQYF.

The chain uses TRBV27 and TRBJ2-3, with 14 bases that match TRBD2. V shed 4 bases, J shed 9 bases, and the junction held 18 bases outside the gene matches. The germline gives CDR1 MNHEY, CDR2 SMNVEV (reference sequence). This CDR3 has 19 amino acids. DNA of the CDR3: TGTGCCAGCAGTTCCTCGGGACTAGCGGGAGAGTGGCGGCAGTACACGCAGTATTTT. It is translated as CASSSSGLAGEWRQYTQYF.

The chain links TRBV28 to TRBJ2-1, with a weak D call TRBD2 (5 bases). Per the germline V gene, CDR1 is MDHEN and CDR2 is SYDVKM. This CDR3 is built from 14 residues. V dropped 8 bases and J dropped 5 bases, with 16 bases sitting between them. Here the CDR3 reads CASFEAEGNNEQFF. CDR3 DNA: TGTGCCAGCTTCGAAGCGGAAGGTAACAATGAGCAGTTCTTC.

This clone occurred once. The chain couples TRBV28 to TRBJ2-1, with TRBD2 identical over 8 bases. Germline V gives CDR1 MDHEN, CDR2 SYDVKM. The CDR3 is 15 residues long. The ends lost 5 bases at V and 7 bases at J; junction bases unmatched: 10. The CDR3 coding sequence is TGTGCCAGCAGTATAGGTGGGACTAGGGGTAATGAGCAGTTCTTC. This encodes CASSIGGTRGNEQFF.

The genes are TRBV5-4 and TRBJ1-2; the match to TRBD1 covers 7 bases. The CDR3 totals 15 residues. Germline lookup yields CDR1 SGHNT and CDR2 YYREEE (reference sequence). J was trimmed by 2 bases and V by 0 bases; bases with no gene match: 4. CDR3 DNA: TGTGCCAGCAGCTTGGATCCAGGGGGAAACTATGGCTACACCTTC. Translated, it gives CASSLDPGGNYGYTF. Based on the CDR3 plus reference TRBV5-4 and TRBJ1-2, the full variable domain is ETGVTQSPTHLIKTRGQQVTLRCSSQSGHNTVSWYQQALGQGPQFIFQYYREEENGRGNFPPRFSGLQFPNYSSELNVNALELDDSALYLCASSLDPGGNYGYTFGSGTRLTVV.

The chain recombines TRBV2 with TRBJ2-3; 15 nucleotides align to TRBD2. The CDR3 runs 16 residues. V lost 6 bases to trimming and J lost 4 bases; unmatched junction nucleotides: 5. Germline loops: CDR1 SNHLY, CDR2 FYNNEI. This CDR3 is CASRAGLAGGADTQYF. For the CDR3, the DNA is TGTGCCAGCAGGGCAGGACTAGCGGGAGGGGCAGATACGCAGTATTTT.

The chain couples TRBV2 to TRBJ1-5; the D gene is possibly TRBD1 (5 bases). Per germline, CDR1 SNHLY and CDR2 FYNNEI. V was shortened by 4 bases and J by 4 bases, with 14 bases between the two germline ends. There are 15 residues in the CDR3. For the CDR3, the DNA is TGTGCCAGCAGTGGGGTACAGTGGGGGAATCAGCCCCAGCATTTT. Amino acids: CASSGVQWGNQPQHF.

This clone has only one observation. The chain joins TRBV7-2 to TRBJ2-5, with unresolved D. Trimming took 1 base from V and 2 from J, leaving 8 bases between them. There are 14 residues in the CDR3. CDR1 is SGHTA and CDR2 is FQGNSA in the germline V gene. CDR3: CASSLGDHQETQYF. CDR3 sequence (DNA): TGTGCCAGCAGCTTAGGGGATCATCAAGAGACCCAGTACTTC.

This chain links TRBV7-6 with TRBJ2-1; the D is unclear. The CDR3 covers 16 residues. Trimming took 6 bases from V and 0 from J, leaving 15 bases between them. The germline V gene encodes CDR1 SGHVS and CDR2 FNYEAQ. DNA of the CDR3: TGTGCCAGCAGTCAAACTCCTTTGAGCTCCTACAATGAGCAGTTCTTC. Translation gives CASSQTPLSSYNEQFF.

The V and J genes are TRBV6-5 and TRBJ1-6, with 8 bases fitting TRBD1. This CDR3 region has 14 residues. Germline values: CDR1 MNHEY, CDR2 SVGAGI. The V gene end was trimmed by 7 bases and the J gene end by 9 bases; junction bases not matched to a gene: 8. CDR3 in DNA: TGTGCCAGCAATCCCGCCAGGGGGCCTTCACCCCTCCACTTT. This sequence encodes CASNPARGPSPLHF.